A single T cell receptor (beta chain) is shown here with its context. Its antigen is not identified. This specimen belongs to a study of vaccination and CD4 T cells after COVID-19. The treatment was: roughly 10-day PBMC culture with coronavirus spike peptide pools or control peptides (ViraFEST assay). Oncomine TCR Beta short-read sequencing was applied to DNA from cultured CD4+ T cells. TCRdb reprocessed the PCR reads via MiXCR and lists one record per CDR3 protein. The sample has 10,000 to 15,000 distinct CDR3 sequences, less than 75% seen once. Deletions cut 3 bases from V and 2 bases from J, with 9 bases between. The CDR3 length is 14 residues. CDR1 is MGHDK, CDR2 SYGVNS, per germline.

The specimen sequenced was CD4+ T cells from blood, cultured in vitro. The chain is built from TRBV25-1 and TRBJ2-3; D is unresolved. The TCR comes from a human donor who had recovered from COVID-19. Written as DNA, the CDR3 is TGTGCCAGCAGTGATTTGTTAGACACAGATACGCAGTATTTT. Its protein is CASSDLLDTDTQYF.